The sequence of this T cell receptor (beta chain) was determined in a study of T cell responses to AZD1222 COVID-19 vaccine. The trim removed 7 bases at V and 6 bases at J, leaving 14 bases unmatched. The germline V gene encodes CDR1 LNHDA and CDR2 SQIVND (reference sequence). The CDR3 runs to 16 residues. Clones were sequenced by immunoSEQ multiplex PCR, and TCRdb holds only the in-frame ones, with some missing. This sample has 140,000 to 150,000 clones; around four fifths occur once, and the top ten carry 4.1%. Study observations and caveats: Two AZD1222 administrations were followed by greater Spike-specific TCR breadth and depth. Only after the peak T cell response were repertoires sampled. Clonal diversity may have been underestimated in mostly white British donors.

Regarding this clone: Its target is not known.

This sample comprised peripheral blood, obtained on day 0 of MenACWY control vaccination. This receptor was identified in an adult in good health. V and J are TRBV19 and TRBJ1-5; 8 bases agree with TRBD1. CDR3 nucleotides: TGTGCCAGTACCCGGCGGGGGACAGGAGTGGGTCAGCCCCAGCATTTT. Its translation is CASTRRGTGVGQPQHF.